This TCR beta chain derives from a study of cytomegalovirus exposure and HLA in healthy donors. The study sampled nominally healthy donors, though unrecorded immune exposures were likely. Primers: 60 Vbeta forward and 13 Jbeta reverse. In the study's own analysis: Later, an analysis found 65 million to 85 million unique TCR beta chains, and 9.5 million to 11 million of these were shared. TCRdb keeps only in-frame clones here, not all; method: immunoSEQ multiplex PCR. The DNA gave D and trimming, while V, J and clone size come from that table. The table lists under 70,000 clones, around 74% of them singletons. Study-level results: In a later analysis, across HLA loci, associated TCR counts were highest for DRB1, lowest for HLA-C.

Points on this clone: Its specificity is unknown.

Trimming removed 3 bases from V and 6 bases from J, with 11 bases in between. The CDR3 contains 13 residues. Germline V gene sequence: CDR1 SNHLY, CDR2 FYNNEI. J is TRBJ1-2 and V is TRBV2; D is uncertain. The specimen was PBMCs. The sequence was collected from a male donor in good health and CMV-seropositive. The CDR3 DNA is TGTGCCAGCAGTGAGGGCGAAAGACATGGCTACACCTTC. It is translated as CASSEGERHGYTF.